This T cell receptor beta chain originates from a study of tumor-infiltrating lymphocytes in primary liver carcinoma. Study at large: About 3.65 to 8 million productive TCRbeta reads were obtained from the samples, with similar numbers across tissue types.

This clonotype was picked up a small number of times. What it recognizes is unknown. Findings of the study overall: The study found tumor-adjacent and tumor-blood pairs overlapped less than tumor region pairs. Tumors reached a significantly greater top-250-clone fraction than blood did (p = 0.039).

Researchers generated TCR beta cDNA from approximately 520 ng of total RNA, relying on a constant-region primer. Three nested multiplex PCR rounds of slightly modified ARM-PCR generated TCR beta libraries. Rounds one and two of PCR, each of about 10 cycles, were primed with TRBV1-TRBV30 forward primers and a C-beta reverse primer. Using its own MiXCR run on the multiplex PCR reads, TCRdb lists one record per CDR3 protein. This sample has about 320,000 distinct CDR3 sequences; approximately 54% occur once, and the top ten carry about 15%. Germline DNA was also extracted, while the blood RNA originated from unsorted whole blood. Chronic HBV infection was present in the patients, who were treatment-naive. The CDR3 totals 15 residues. The germline CDR1 and CDR2 sequences are SGHDT and YYEEEE. V lost 2 bases to trimming and J lost 4 bases, with 10 bases between them.

The sequence was obtained from a woman aged 30 to 39 with primary liver carcinoma and hepatitis B virus infection. V is TRBV5-6 and J is TRBJ2-6; D is perhaps TRBD1 (5 bases). Sequencing was carried out using peripheral blood. The CDR3 here is CASSFQGLGANVLTF. CDR3 coding DNA: TGTGCCAGCAGCTTCCAGGGTCTCGGGGCCAACGTCCTGACTTTC.